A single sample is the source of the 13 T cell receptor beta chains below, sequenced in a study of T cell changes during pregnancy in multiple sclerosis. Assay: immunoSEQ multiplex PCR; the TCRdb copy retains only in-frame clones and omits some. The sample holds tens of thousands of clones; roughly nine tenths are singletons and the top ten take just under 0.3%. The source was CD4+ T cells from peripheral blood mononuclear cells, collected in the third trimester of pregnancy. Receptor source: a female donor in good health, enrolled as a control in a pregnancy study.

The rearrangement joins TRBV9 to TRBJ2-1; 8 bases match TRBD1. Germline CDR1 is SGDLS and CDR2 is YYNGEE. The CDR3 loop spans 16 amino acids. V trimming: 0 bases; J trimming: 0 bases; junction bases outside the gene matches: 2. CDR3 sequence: CASSVAGTGSYNEQFF. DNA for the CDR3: TGTGCCAGCAGCGTAGCGGGGACAGGCTCCTACAATGAGCAGTTCTTC.

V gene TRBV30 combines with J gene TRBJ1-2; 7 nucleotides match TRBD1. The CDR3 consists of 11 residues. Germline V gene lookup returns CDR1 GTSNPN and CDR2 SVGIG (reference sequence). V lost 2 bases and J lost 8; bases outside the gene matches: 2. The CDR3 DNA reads TGTGCCTGGAGTTCAGGGGGAGGCTACACCTTC. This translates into CAWSSGGGYTF.

CDR3 sequence: CASSYGRGAGDTQYF. In DNA form, the CDR3 reads TGTGCCAGCAGTTACGGTCGGGGGGCGGGAGATACGCAGTATTTT. The chain joins TRBV6-5 to TRBJ2-3; possibly TRBD2 for D (7 bases). The CDR3 has 15 amino acids. Deletions cut 2 bases from V and 5 bases from J, with 14 bases between. The germline gives CDR1 MNHEY, CDR2 SVGAGI.

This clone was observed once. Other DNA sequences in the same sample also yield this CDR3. CDR3 sequence (DNA): TGCGCCAGCAGCCAAGACAGGGGAGGGGGCTACACCTTC. As protein: CASSQDRGGGYTF. V usage is TRBV4-3 and J usage is TRBJ1-2; D is perhaps TRBD1 (6 bases). The CDR3 extends over 13 amino acids. The V end was cut by 0 bases, the J end by 8 bases, with 10 bases between. The germline V gene encodes CDR1 LGHNA and CDR2 YSLEER.

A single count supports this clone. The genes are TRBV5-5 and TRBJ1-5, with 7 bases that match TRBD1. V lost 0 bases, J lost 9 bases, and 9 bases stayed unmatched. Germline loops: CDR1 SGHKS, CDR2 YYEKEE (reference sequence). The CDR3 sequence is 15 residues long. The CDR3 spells CASSLAGTVERPQHF. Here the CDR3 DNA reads TGTGCCAGCAGCTTGGCCGGGACAGTAGAGCGGCCCCAGCATTTT.

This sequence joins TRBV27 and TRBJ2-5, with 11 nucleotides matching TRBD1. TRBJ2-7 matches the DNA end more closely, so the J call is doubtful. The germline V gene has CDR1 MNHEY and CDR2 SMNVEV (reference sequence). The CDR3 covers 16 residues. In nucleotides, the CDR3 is TGTGCCAGCAGTTCGCCCGGGACAGGGGGGAAATACGAGCAGTACTTC. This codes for CASSSPGTGGKYEQYF.

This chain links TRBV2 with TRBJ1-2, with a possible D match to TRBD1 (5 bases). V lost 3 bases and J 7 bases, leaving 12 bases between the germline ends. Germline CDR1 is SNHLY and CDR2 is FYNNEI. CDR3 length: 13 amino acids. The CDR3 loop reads CASSDPGLGGYTF. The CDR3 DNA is TGTGCCAGCAGTGACCCAGGGCTGGGTGGCTACACCTTC.

CDR3 sequence reads: CASGQGQEKLFF. In DNA form, the CDR3 reads TGTGCCAGCGGACAGGGACAGGAAAAACTGTTTTTT. The chain uses TRBV7-2 and TRBJ1-4; 8 bases are shared with TRBD1. From germline, CDR1 is SGHTA and CDR2 FQGNSA. This CDR3 has 12 amino acids. V was pared by 8 bases and J by 8 bases, with 4 bases of the junction left unmatched.

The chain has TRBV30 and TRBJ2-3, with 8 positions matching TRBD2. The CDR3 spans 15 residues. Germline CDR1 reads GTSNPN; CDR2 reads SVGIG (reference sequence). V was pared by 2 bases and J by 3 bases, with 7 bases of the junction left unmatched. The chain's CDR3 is CAWSPHGGDTDTQYF. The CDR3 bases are TGTGCCTGGAGTCCCCACGGGGGGGATACAGATACGCAGTATTTT.

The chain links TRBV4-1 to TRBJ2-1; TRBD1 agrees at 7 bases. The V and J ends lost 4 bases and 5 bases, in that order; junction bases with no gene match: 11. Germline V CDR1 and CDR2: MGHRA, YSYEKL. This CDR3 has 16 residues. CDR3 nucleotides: TGCGCCAGCAGCCGCCTAGGGGGCCTTCTCAACAATGAGCAGTTCTTC. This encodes CASSRLGGLLNNEQFF.

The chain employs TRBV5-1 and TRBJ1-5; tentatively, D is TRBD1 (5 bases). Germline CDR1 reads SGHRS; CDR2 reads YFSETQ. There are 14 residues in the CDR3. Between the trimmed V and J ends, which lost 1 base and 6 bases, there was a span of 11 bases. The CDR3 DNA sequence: TGCGCCAGCAGCTTGCACGGGGGGGGTCAGCCCCAGCATTTT. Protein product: CASSLHGGGQPQHF.

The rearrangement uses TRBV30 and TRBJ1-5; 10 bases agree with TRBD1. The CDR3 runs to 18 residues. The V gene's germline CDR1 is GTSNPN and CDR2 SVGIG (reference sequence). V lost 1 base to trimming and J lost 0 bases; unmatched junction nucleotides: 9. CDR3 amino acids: CAWSGGQGPGYSNQPQHF. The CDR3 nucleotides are TGTGCCTGGAGTGGGGGACAGGGGCCGGGATATAGCAATCAGCCCCAGCATTTT.

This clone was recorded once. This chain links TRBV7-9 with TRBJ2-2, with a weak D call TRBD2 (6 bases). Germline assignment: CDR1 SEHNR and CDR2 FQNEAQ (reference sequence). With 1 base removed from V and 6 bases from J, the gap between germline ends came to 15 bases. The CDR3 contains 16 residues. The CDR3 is CASSLGLGLSSGELFF. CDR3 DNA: TGTGCCAGCAGCTTAGGTCTGGGACTCAGCTCCGGGGAGCTGTTTTTT.